Listed below are T cell receptor beta chains from one sample, sequenced in a study of shared clonotypes between healthy human individuals. Using immunoSEQ multiplex PCR, the repertoire was profiled, and TCRdb retains in-frame clones only, with some absent. Counted here are roughly 2.6 million clones, around nine tenths occurring once; the ten biggest clones make up around 0.14%. Sequencing was carried out using naive CD4+ T cells sorted from blood. Receptor source: a man between 18 and 35 years old in good health. CDR3s include the opening cysteine and the closing phenylalanine or tryptophan. A D gene is named only where the DNA matches it firmly. The size of a clone is reported for some rows only, either as once, few or many, or as a class for expanded clones.

j_call clone_size v_call d_call cdr3_aa
TRBJ2-2 . TRBV7-9 TRBD2 CASSLGSGGTANTGELFF
TRBJ2-2 . TRBV6-1 . CASSEATRATGELFF
TRBJ2-1 . TRBV5-1 TRBD2 CASSPSSGSSYNEQFF
TRBJ2-7 . TRBV5-5 . CASSLAERYEQYF
TRBJ1-5 . TRBV18 . CASSPSSSNQPQHF
TRBJ1-5 . TRBV6-6 . CASKEKQGQPQHF
TRBJ2-7 . TRBV6-1 TRBD2 CASSIAGQGNYEQYF
TRBJ1-3 . TRBV6-6 . CASSQLLGGSGNTIYF
TRBJ2-7 . TRBV5-1 TRBD2 CASSLKIAGLAGVSYEQYF
TRBJ2-5 . TRBV7-6 . CASSLAFVGETQYF
TRBJ2-1 . TRBV19 TRBD1 CATERRTGLGNRGKDEQFF
TRBJ2-3 . TRBV5-1 TRBD1 CASSWGQSSTDTQYF
TRBJ1-1 . TRBV2 . CASSERGASRGAFF
TRBJ2-7 . TRBV6-1 . CASRPGAPYEQYF
TRBJ2-7 . TRBV6-5 . CASSPHVTYEQYF
TRBJ2-7 . TRBV6-5 . CASSPHLQGSYEQYF
TRBJ2-5 . TRBV5-1 . CASSLAGFENLQETQYF
TRBJ1-1 . TRBV2 TRBD1 CASREQGANTEAFF
TRBJ2-5 . TRBV19 . CASSTAETQYF
TRBJ2-6 . TRBV10-3 . CAISTAGANVLTF
TRBJ2-2 . TRBV9 . CASSPRTTGELFF
TRBJ2-7 . TRBV27 TRBD1 CASSTRQGAHEQYF
TRBJ2-5 . TRBV19 . CASSLGGVQRETQYF
TRBJ1-2 . TRBV6-5 TRBD1 CASSSINRGDGYTF
TRBJ2-3 . TRBV6-5 . CATSSLPTTDTQYF
TRBJ2-3 . TRBV7-8 TRBD2 CASSLRLAGSDTQYF
TRBJ1-3 . TRBV9 . CASSVEAGNTIYF
TRBJ1-5 . TRBV7-9 . CASSTETGGNQPQHF
TRBJ2-3 . TRBV6-5 . CASSYSYGSRTDTQYF
TRBJ2-4 . TRBV5-1 TRBD2 CASSRAGGEGKNIQYF
TRBJ1-2 . TRBV12-5 . CASGLVPGMNYGYTF
TRBJ2-7 once TRBV30 TRBD2 CAWRAPPGGEQYF
TRBJ1-6 . TRBV11-3 . CASNQMKPNSPLHF
TRBJ1-4 . TRBV7-9 . CASSPLRGGESEKLFF
TRBJ2-5 . TRBV29-1 . CSGGKETQYF
TRBJ2-1 . TRBV27 TRBD2 CASSFLSGSLHNEQFF
TRBJ1-1 . TRBV11-2 . CASSLDDLLNTEAFF
TRBJ2-7 . TRBV2 . CASRGRVYEQYF
TRBJ2-2 . TRBV6-5 . CAGAPGPNTGELFF
TRBJ1-1 . TRBV10-3 . CAISDHQGGSNTEAFF
TRBJ2-7 . TRBV7-2 . CASSSGQGRYEQYF
TRBJ2-7 . TRBV5-4 TRBD1 CASSRRQGNSYEQYF
TRBJ1-3 . TRBV7-2 . CASSLGGSPAGNTIYF
TRBJ2-3 . TRBV5-1 . CASSFHRDTQYF